A single sample gave rise to the 29 T cell receptor beta chains below, sequenced in a study of cytomegalovirus exposure and HLA in healthy donors. The PCR ran on 60 Vbeta and 13 Jbeta primers. The data were produced by immunoSEQ multiplex PCR, yet TCRdb's version contains in-frame clones alone and is incomplete. The sample lists 150,000 to 200,000 clones; about 80% were seen once. Sample: PBMCs. Receptors were obtained from a boy younger than 18 in good health and CMV-seronegative.

The chain uses TRBV5-8 and TRBJ2-3, with 7 nucleotides matching TRBD2. The V and J ends lost 2 bases and 4 bases, in that order; junction bases with no gene match: 4. The CDR3 loop spans 14 amino acids. Germline CDR1 is SGHTS and CDR2 is YDEGEE. The CDR3 protein is CASSFRGSPDTQYF. CDR3 DNA sequence: TGTGCCAGCAGCTTCCGCGGGAGCCCAGATACGCAGTATTTT.

V usage is TRBV19 and J usage is TRBJ2-5, with 9 bases aligning to TRBD1. The V and J ends lost 6 bases and 5 bases, in that order; junction bases with no gene match: 4. The CDR3 loop spans 13 amino acids. Germline V gene data show CDR1 as LNHDA and CDR2 as SQIVND (reference sequence). The CDR3 DNA reads as TGTGCCAGTAGGGGGACAGGGAGGGAGACCCAGTACTTC. It is translated as CASRGTGRETQYF.

The CDR3 DNA is TGTGCCAGCAGCACGCGACTGGACTCCTACGAGCAGTACTTC. Its translation is CASSTRLDSYEQYF. The rearrangement uses TRBV9 and TRBJ2-7; no firm D call. The CDR3 runs 14 residues. Germline V gene data show CDR1 as SGDLS and CDR2 as YYNGEE. The germline V and J ends were trimmed by 4 bases and 0 bases, with 11 bases remaining between them.

The CDR3 region has the DNA TGTGCCAGCAGCTCCGGACCAACCACAGGAGAGACCCAGTACTTC. Amino acid sequence: CASSSGPTTGETQYF. V and J are TRBV7-6 and TRBJ2-5, with a weak D call TRBD1 (5 bases). Germline V gene data show CDR1 as SGHVS and CDR2 as FNYEAQ. This CDR3 comprises 15 residues. The V and J ends lost 4 bases and 4 bases respectively, with 16 bases between them. Complete variable domain (other parts from reference TRBV7-6 and TRBJ2-5): GAGVSQSPRYKVTKRGQDVALRCDPISGHVSLYWYRQALGQGPEFLTYFNYEAQQDKSGLPNDRFSAERPEGSISTLTIQRTEQRDSAMYRCASSSGPTTGETQYFGPGTRLLVL.

V and J are TRBV6-5 and TRBJ2-3; the match to TRBD2 covers 12 bases. The CDR3 totals 14 residues. CDR1 and CDR2 (germline): MNHEY, SVGAGI. The junction had 2 bases not matched to a gene; V was cut back by 5 bases and J by 5 bases. CDR3 in amino acids: CASSLTSGRDTQYF. The CDR3 DNA follows: TGTGCCAGCAGTCTGACTAGCGGGAGAGATACGCAGTATTTT.

The chain joins TRBV4-1 to TRBJ1-4, with TRBD1 identical over 10 bases. CDR1 and CDR2 (germline): MGHRA, YSYEKL. Unmatched junction bases numbered 5, after V lost 3 bases and J lost 1 base. The CDR3 has 17 residues. The CDR3 protein is CASSHRTGGETNEKLFF. The DNA for the CDR3 is TGCGCCAGCAGCCATAGGACAGGGGGGGAAACTAATGAAAAACTGTTTTTT.

The chain uses TRBV7-2 and TRBJ1-2, with TRBD1 matching 8 bases. Trimming removed 6 bases from V and 8 bases from J; junction bases left unmatched: 14. CDR1 and CDR2 (germline): SGHTA, FQGNSA. CDR3 length equals 15 residues. In nucleotides, the CDR3 is TGTGCCAGCAGAGAAGGACAGGGAAGGGCGTGGGGCTACACCTTC. It specifies CASREGQGRAWGYTF.

This rearrangement joins TRBV2 to TRBJ1-1; D unresolved. Germline CDR1 SNHLY, CDR2 FYNNEI. With 3 bases removed from V and 4 bases from J, the gap between germline ends came to 6 bases. The CDR3 consists of 12 residues. CDR3 nucleotides: TGTGCCAGCAGTGACCCGGGCACTGAAGCTTTCTTT. Translated, it gives CASSDPGTEAFF.

The V call is TRBV9, the J call TRBJ1-4; tentatively, D is TRBD1 (5 bases). The CDR3 length is 18 residues. The ends were cut back, 3 bases at V and 1 base at J, with 19 bases in the middle. The germline gives CDR1 SGDLS, CDR2 YYNGEE. This CDR3 is CASSAWDSLGGTNEKLFF. The DNA for the CDR3 is TGTGCCAGCAGCGCCTGGGACTCACTTGGAGGAACTAATGAAAAACTGTTTTTT.

The rearrangement links TRBV18 to TRBJ1-2; 7 bases match TRBD1. The length of the CDR3 is 15 residues. J was trimmed by 6 bases and V by 4 bases; bases with no gene match: 11. CDR1 is KGHSH and CDR2 is LQKENI in the germline V gene. Here the CDR3 DNA reads TGTGCCAGCTCACACTCGACAGGGTTAAAGGATGGCTACACCTTC. Amino acid sequence: CASSHSTGLKDGYTF.

The V gene is TRBV13, the J gene TRBJ2-7; 11 nucleotides align to TRBD1. Germline trimming cut 4 bases from V and 7 bases from J; bases unmatched to any gene: 6. This CDR3 is built from 14 residues. Germline lookup yields CDR1 PRHDT and CDR2 FYEKMQ (reference sequence). Here the CDR3 DNA reads TGTGCCAGCAGCTACTCCGGGACAGGGGGAGAGCAGTACTTC. Translation gives CASSYSGTGGEQYF.

This clone has a single count. Here the CDR3 reads CASSDLGQGPYEQYF. DNA for the CDR3: TGTGCCAGCAGTGACCTGGGACAGGGGCCCTACGAGCAGTACTTC. J is TRBJ2-7 and V is TRBV6-1; the match to TRBD1 covers 10 bases. V lost 3 bases and J lost 2; bases outside the gene matches: 4. The CDR3 is 15 amino acids. Germline CDR1 reads MNHNS; CDR2 reads SASEGT.

The V call is TRBV6-5, the J call TRBJ2-1; 10 positions match TRBD2. The CDR3 is made up of 15 amino acids. CDR1 and CDR2 from the germline V gene are MNHEY and SVGAGI. The V and J ends lost 0 bases and 5 bases, in that order; junction bases with no gene match: 1. CDR3 DNA: TGTGCCAGCAGTTACTCCGGACTAGCGGACAATGAGCAGTTCTTC. This gives the protein CASSYSGLADNEQFF.

The chain combines TRBV7-2 with TRBJ2-7; 13 bases map to TRBD2. CDR3 length: 15 residues. CDR1 and CDR2 from the germline V gene are SGHTA and FQGNSA. V shed 5 bases and J 2 bases; nucleotides not matched to a gene: 3. The CDR3 coding sequence is TGTGCCAGCAGCCTCGGACTAGCGGGAGCCTACGAGCAGTACTTC. Its protein is CASSLGLAGAYEQYF.

The chain combines TRBV10-1 with TRBJ2-3, with 13 bases that match TRBD2. This CDR3 is 17 amino acids long. J gave up 5 bases and V 0 bases, and 5 bases lay outside the gene matches. Germline CDR1 WNHNN, CDR2 SYGVQD (reference sequence). This chain's CDR3 is CASSESSTSGGIDTQYF. The CDR3, as DNA: TGCGCCAGCAGTGAGTCATCGACTAGCGGGGGGATAGATACGCAGTATTTT.

The chain combines TRBV5-1 with TRBJ1-2; 7 bases align to TRBD1. The CDR3 runs to 15 residues. Germline CDR1 is SGHRS and CDR2 is YFSETQ. Trimming removed 3 bases from V and 7 bases from J; junction bases left unmatched: 12. CDR3 in amino acids: CASSSLLGQDSGYTF. The DNA for the CDR3 is TGCGCCAGCAGCTCCCTCCTTGGACAGGACTCTGGCTACACCTTC.

Comment on this clone: This specimen includes other DNA sequences encoding the same CDR3. The CDR3, as DNA: TGTGCCAGCAGTGACTCACAGGGCACAGATACGCAGTATTTT. Its protein is CASSDSQGTDTQYF. The chain employs TRBV6-4 and TRBJ2-3, with D possibly matching TRBD1 (5 bases). Germline assignment: CDR1 MRHNA and CDR2 SNTAGT. The V gene lost 0 bases and the J gene lost 1 base, with 5 bases spanning the gap. The CDR3 is 14 residues long.

As regards this clone: At one end, the junction sequence differs from germline, possibly due to a read error. This chain links TRBV7-7 with TRBJ2-2, with 8 bases fitting TRBD1. Germline CDR1 reads SSHAT; CDR2 reads FNYEAQ (reference sequence). The CDR3 is 15 residues long. This CDR3 is CASSPDRGESGELFF. CDR3 nucleotide sequence: TGTGCTAGCAGTCCCGACAGGGGAGAATCCGGGGAGCTGTTTTTT.

The chain couples TRBV18 to TRBJ1-6; the D is unclear. Germline CDR1 reads KGHSH; CDR2 reads LQKENI. The CDR3 contains 17 residues. V shed 3 bases and J shed 4 bases, with 16 bases lying between them. The CDR3 region is CASSPGPGQIYNSPLHF. CDR3 DNA sequence: TGTGCCAGCTCACCGGGTCCAGGCCAAATTTATAATTCACCCCTCCACTTT.

The gene calls are TRBV4-1 and TRBJ2-7; 8 nucleotides agree with TRBD1. J gave up 0 bases and V 3 bases, and 7 bases lay outside the gene matches. The CDR3 covers 16 residues. Per germline, CDR1 MGHRA and CDR2 YSYEKL. CDR3 amino acids: CASSQVGQGSSYEQYF. CDR3 DNA: TGCGCCAGCAGCCAGGTCGGACAGGGTTCCTCCTACGAGCAGTACTTC.

The chain links TRBV6-1 to TRBJ1-1; the D is unclear. CDR1 and CDR2 (germline): MNHNS, SASEGT. The CDR3 loop spans 12 amino acids. Trimming took off 6 bases at V and 1 base at J, with 6 bases between the two ends. In nucleotides, the CDR3 is TGTGCCAGCAGCTACGAGAACACTGAAGCTTTCTTT. Residues: CASSYENTEAFF.

This rearrangement joins TRBV6-5 to TRBJ1-2, with D possibly TRBD1 on 6 matching bases. V lost 5 bases and J 7 bases, leaving 20 bases between the germline ends. The CDR3 runs 15 residues. Germline loops: CDR1 MNHEY, CDR2 SVGAGI. In DNA form, the CDR3 reads TGTGCCAGCAGTAATTCACCAGGGGACCGGCGTGGCTACACCTTC. This encodes CASSNSPGDRRGYTF.

The DNA for the CDR3 is TGTGCCAGCAGCCTCCGGGACACAGGCTCCTATAATTCACCCCTCCACTTT. Translation gives CASSLRDTGSYNSPLHF. The rearrangement uses TRBV9 and TRBJ1-6; perhaps TRBD1 as D (6 bases). V gave up 4 bases and J gave up 0 bases, with 14 bases separating them. The CDR3 sequence is 17 residues long. From germline, CDR1 is SGDLS and CDR2 YYNGEE.

This sequence joins TRBV5-5 and TRBJ2-3, with 7 positions matching TRBD1. The CDR3 consists of 15 residues. Losses at the gene ends were 3 bases for V and 0 bases for J; bases not matched to a gene: 4. The germline gives CDR1 SGHKS, CDR2 YYEKEE (reference sequence). CDR3 protein: CASSSPGQSTDTQYF. The CDR3 bases are TGTGCCAGCAGCTCACCGGGACAGAGCACAGATACGCAGTATTTT.

The chain employs TRBV27 and TRBJ2-1, with 7 bases identical to TRBD1. This CDR3 comprises 17 residues. CDR1 MNHEY and CDR2 SMNVEV come from the germline V gene (reference sequence). With 5 bases clipped from V and 4 bases from J, the junction kept 14 bases outside the gene matches. CDR3 amino acids: CASSPNRGLLTYNEQFF. Here the CDR3 DNA reads TGTGCCAGCAGTCCGAACAGGGGCCTTCTTACTTACAATGAGCAGTTCTTC.

The V and J genes are TRBV7-3 and TRBJ1-1, with TRBD1 matching 7 bases. V trimming: 5 bases; J trimming: 6 bases; junction bases outside the gene matches: 6. The CDR3 runs to 13 residues. Germline lookup yields CDR1 SGHTA and CDR2 FQGTGA. The CDR3 coding sequence is TGTGCCAGCAGCCTGACAGGGAGCGCTGAAGCTTTCTTT. Translating gives CASSLTGSAEAFF.

The chain links TRBV9 to TRBJ1-1; perhaps TRBD1 as D (5 bases). Germline V gives CDR1 SGDLS, CDR2 YYNGEE. The CDR3 is 17 residues long. Trimming removed 0 bases from V and 2 bases from J, with 17 bases in between. CDR3 in DNA: TGTGCCAGCAGCGTAGCTACGGGAGGGGCGACTAACACTGAAGCTTTCTTT. Protein sequence: CASSVATGGATNTEAFF.

J is TRBJ1-1 and V is TRBV5-8, with D uncertain. V lost 0 bases to trimming and J lost 0 bases, with 9 bases between them. Germline V lookup: CDR1 SGHTS, CDR2 YDEGEE. The CDR3 consists of 15 residues. The chain's CDR3 is CASSLAWQVNTEAFF. CDR3 coding DNA: TGTGCCAGCAGCTTGGCCTGGCAGGTGAACACTGAAGCTTTCTTT.

This sequence joins TRBV19 and TRBJ2-4, with no clear D. This CDR3 is built from 14 residues. Germline V gene lookup returns CDR1 LNHDA and CDR2 SQIVND (reference sequence). V was clipped by 3 bases and J by 6 bases, with 12 bases between them. This chain's CDR3 is CASSIEIRGNIQYF. DNA of the CDR3: TGTGCCAGTAGTATTGAGATAAGAGGAAACATTCAGTACTTC.